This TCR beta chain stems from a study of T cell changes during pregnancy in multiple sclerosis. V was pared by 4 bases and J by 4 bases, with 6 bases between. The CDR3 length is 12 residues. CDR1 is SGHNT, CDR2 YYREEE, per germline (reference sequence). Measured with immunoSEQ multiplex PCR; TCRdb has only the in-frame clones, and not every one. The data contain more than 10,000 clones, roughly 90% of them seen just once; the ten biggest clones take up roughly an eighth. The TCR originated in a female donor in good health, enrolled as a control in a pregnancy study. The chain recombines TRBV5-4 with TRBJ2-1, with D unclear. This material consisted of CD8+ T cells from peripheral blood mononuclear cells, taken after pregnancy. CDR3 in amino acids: CASSTEYNEQFF. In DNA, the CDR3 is TGTGCCAGCAGCACGGAGTACAATGAGCAGTTCTTC.